Shown below are 16 T cell receptor beta chains from a single sample sequenced in a study of CD8 T cells in ankylosing spondylitis. From the 5' RACE reads, TCRdb called clonotypes with MiXCR, one entry per CDR3 protein. This sample has tens of thousands of distinct CDR3 sequences, with roughly 5.3% found just once. The material sequenced was blood, either unsorted or a sorted T cell fraction (not recorded which). The receptor set was obtained from a male donor with ankylosing spondylitis or in good health (not recorded which).

At least ten counts were recorded for this clonotype. The chain links TRBV28 to TRBJ2-7; D gene unclear. Deletions cut 5 bases from V and 2 bases from J, with 10 bases between. This CDR3 is 13 amino acids long. Germline CDR1 MDHEN, CDR2 SYDVKM. CDR3: CASSPSSAYEQYF. The CDR3 bases are TGTGCCAGCAGTCCGTCTAGTGCCTACGAGCAGTACTTC.

At least ten counts were recorded for this clonotype. This chain connects TRBV7-2 to TRBJ2-3, with 8 bases that match TRBD1. Germline CDR1 reads SGHTA; CDR2 reads FQGNSA. J was trimmed by 3 bases and V by 7 bases; bases with no gene match: 6. The CDR3 totals 14 residues. CDR3 protein: CASNPTGGTDTQYF. In DNA form, the CDR3 reads TGTGCCAGCAACCCAACAGGGGGAACAGATACGCAGTATTTT.

The table lists this clonotype with many counts. The chain links TRBV20-1 to TRBJ1-6; tentatively, D is TRBD1 (5 bases). The germline V gene has CDR1 DFQATT and CDR2 SNEGSKA (reference sequence). The CDR3 consists of 15 residues. V lost 4 bases, J lost 0 bases, and 10 bases lay in between. In DNA form, the CDR3 reads TGCAGTGCTACCTGGCAGGGCTCCTATAATTCACCCCTCCACTTT. It specifies CSATWQGSYNSPLHF.

This clonotype was recorded many times. The chain is built from TRBV29-1 and TRBJ2-7, with 8 bases matching TRBD2. V lost 6 bases and J lost 2; bases outside the gene matches: 3. This CDR3 contains 12 residues. CDR1 and CDR2 from the germline V gene are SQVTM and ANQGSEA. The CDR3 reads CSVSGGPYEQYF. In DNA, the CDR3 is TGCAGCGTGAGCGGGGGACCCTACGAGCAGTACTTC.

This clonotype was seen repeatedly, ten times or more. The chain employs TRBV2 and TRBJ2-2; TRBD1 agrees at 7 bases. The trim removed 10 bases at V and 6 bases at J, leaving 32 bases unmatched. The CDR3 is made up of 21 amino acids. CDR1 SNHLY and CDR2 FYNNEI come from the germline V gene. CDR3 nucleotides: TGTGCCACCAAGGGCTCAGGAAGGTGGACAGGCCTCTTTCAAGGGGCCGGGGAGCTGTTTTTT. Amino acid sequence: CATKGSGRWTGLFQGAGELFF.

This clonotype has ten or more counts. The chain carries TRBV30 and TRBJ2-7; D is uncertain. The CDR3 sequence is 11 residues long. Trimming left V 0 bases short and J 5 bases short, with 5 bases between. From germline, CDR1 is GTSNPN and CDR2 SVGIG (reference sequence). The CDR3 spells CAWSVANEQYF. Written as DNA, the CDR3 is TGTGCCTGGAGTGTAGCCAACGAGCAGTACTTC.

This clonotype was detected ten times or more. This chain links TRBV19 with TRBJ1-1, with D tentatively TRBD1 (5 bases). In germline, CDR1 is LNHDA, CDR2 SQIVND (reference sequence). This CDR3 comprises 14 residues. V was pared by 9 bases and J by 4 bases, with 18 bases between. The CDR3 protein is CASVKTGGLTEAFF. CDR3 bases: TGTGCCAGCGTTAAGACCGGGGGTCTCACTGAAGCTTTCTTT.

This clonotype was picked up many times. The J gene is TRBJ2-3, the V gene TRBV11-2; 12 bases align to TRBD2. This CDR3 is built from 19 residues. Trimming at V came to 5 bases and at J to 1 base, leaving 13 bases not matched to a gene. Germline-derived CDR1 and CDR2 are SGHAT and FQNNGV. CDR3 loop: CASSPSSFLAGGGTDTQYF. The CDR3 bases are TGTGCCAGCAGCCCATCTTCGTTTCTAGCGGGGGGGGGCACAGATACGCAGTATTTT.

This clonotype was seen many times. The chain is built from TRBV24-1 and TRBJ2-5; 7 bases align to TRBD1. The CDR3 consists of 13 residues. The germline CDR1 and CDR2 sequences are KGHDR and SFDVKD. J gave up 4 bases and V 3 bases, and 1 base lay outside the gene matches. CDR3 region: CATSDHRGETQYF. The CDR3 DNA reads TGTGCCACCAGTGATCACAGGGGAGAGACCCAGTACTTC.

This clonotype was recorded many times. The chain has TRBV6-4 and TRBJ2-3; no reliable D call. CDR3 length: 16 residues. With 0 bases removed from V and 0 bases from J, the gap between germline ends came to 10 bases. Germline V gene lookup returns CDR1 MRHNA and CDR2 SNTAGT. The CDR3, as DNA: TGTGCCAGCAGTGACTCGGAGACACGAAGCACAGATACGCAGTATTTT. It encodes CASSDSETRSTDTQYF.

This clonotype was seen many times. This chain links TRBV5-1 with TRBJ2-1; TRBD1 agrees at 7 bases. CDR1 is SGHRS, CDR2 YFSETQ, per germline. There are 16 residues in the CDR3. The V gene end was trimmed by 4 bases and the J gene end by 3 bases; junction bases not matched to a gene: 10. In DNA form, the CDR3 reads TGCGCCAGCAGCAAGCAGGCCGGGACAGACTACAATGAGCAGTTCTTC. Amino acids: CASSKQAGTDYNEQFF. The whole variable domain, remainder taken from reference TRBV5-1 and TRBJ2-1, is KAGVTQTPRYLIKTRGQQVTLSCSPISGHRSVSWYQQTPGQGLQFLFEYFSETQRNKGNFPGRFSGRQFSNSRSEMNVSTLELGDSALYLCASSKQAGTDYNEQFFGPGTRLTVL.

This clonotype was recorded many times. The J gene is TRBJ2-3, the V gene TRBV5-4, with no clear D. V gave up 5 bases and J gave up 0 bases, with 10 bases separating them. The CDR3 has 14 residues. From germline, CDR1 is SGHNT and CDR2 YYREEE (reference sequence). CDR3 protein: CASSSDGSTDTQYF. CDR3 DNA: TGTGCCAGCAGTTCCGACGGAAGCACAGATACGCAGTATTTT.

The sample holds many counts of this clonotype. This chain connects TRBV24-1 to TRBJ2-2, with 10 bases identical to TRBD1. After removal of 9 bases from V and 6 bases from J, the junction contained 9 bases not matched to a gene. CDR1 and CDR2 from the germline V gene are KGHDR and SFDVKD. The CDR3 runs to 15 residues. The CDR3 reads CATSDRGLQSGELFF. The CDR3 bases are TGTGCCACCTCTGACAGGGGGCTTCAATCCGGGGAGCTGTTTTTT.

CDR3 DNA: TGTGCCAGCAGTCCAGCCCCAGGGGGCAGTTCACCCCTCCACTTT. As protein: CASSPAPGGSSPLHF. V is TRBV6-2 or TRBV6-3 and J is TRBJ1-6; TRBD1 agrees at 8 bases. Germline V gives CDR1 MNHEY, CDR2 SVGEGT. The CDR3 is 15 amino acids. V lost 5 bases and J lost 9; bases outside the gene matches: 9.

This clonotype was recorded many times. The CDR3 coding sequence is TGTGCCAGTAGTCGGTCCTATAGCAATCAGCCCCAGCATTTT. This codes for CASSRSYSNQPQHF. The chain couples TRBV19 to TRBJ1-5; no clear D gene. V dropped 5 bases and J dropped 0 bases, with 8 bases sitting between them. Germline V gives CDR1 LNHDA, CDR2 SQIVND (reference sequence). The CDR3 runs 14 residues.

This clonotype was recorded at least ten times. The rearrangement joins TRBV20-1 to TRBJ2-6, with no clear D. Per germline, CDR1 DFQATT and CDR2 SNEGSKA (reference sequence). Trimming pared 6 bases from V and 0 bases from J, leaving 15 bases between. The CDR3 consists of 16 residues. Here the CDR3 reads CSAHGSPSSGANVLTF. The DNA for the CDR3 is TGCAGTGCCCACGGATCTCCAAGCTCTGGGGCCAACGTCCTGACTTTC.